This T cell receptor beta chain comes out of a study of neoadjuvant anti-PD-1 for oral cavity cancer. On the study more broadly: Nivolumab at 3 mg/kg was mostly given biweekly, three to four doses, pre-surgery. Non-progressing patients received a fourth nivolumab dose near day 43, then surgery on days 50-56.

Generated by immunoSEQ multiplex PCR, the TCRdb table keeps only in-frame clones and is missing some. Here the sample spans 30,000 to 40,000 clones, around nine tenths being singletons. CDR1 SGDLS and CDR2 YYNGEE come from the germline V gene. CDR3 length equals 15 residues. V lost 0 bases and J lost 2, with 10 bases in between. This clone was counted once. Its target is unknown. General study results and limits: TCR analyses covered only a few patients per response group.

The source of this sequence is a person aged 40 to 85 with oral cavity squamous cell carcinoma. The source material was PBMCs, sampled before nivolumab (anti-PD-1) treatment. This chain uses TRBV9 with TRBJ2-3; maybe TRBD1 (6 bases). CDR3 sequence reads: CASSVEGQNTDTQYF. The CDR3 DNA is TGTGCCAGCAGCGTAGAGGGACAAAACACAGATACGCAGTATTTT.